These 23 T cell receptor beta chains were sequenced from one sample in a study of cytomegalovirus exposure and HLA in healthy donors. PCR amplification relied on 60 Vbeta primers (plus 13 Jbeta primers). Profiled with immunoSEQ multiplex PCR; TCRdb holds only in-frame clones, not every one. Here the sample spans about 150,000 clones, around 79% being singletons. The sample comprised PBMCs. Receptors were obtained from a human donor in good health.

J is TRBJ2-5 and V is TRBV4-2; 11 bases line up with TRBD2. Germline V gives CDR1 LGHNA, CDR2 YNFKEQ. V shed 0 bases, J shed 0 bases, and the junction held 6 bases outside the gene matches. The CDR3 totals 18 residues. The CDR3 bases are TGTGCCAGCAGCCAAGATATAGGGACTAGCGGTTACCAAGAGACCCAGTACTTC. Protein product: CASSQDIGTSGYQETQYF.

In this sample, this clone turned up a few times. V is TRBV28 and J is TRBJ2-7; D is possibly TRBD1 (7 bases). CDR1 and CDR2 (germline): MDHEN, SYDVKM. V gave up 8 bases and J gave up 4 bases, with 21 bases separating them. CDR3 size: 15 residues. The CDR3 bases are TGTGCCAGCCTCGAAGGAGGGGGCATGGAATACGAGCAGTACTTC. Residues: CASLEGGGMEYEQYF.

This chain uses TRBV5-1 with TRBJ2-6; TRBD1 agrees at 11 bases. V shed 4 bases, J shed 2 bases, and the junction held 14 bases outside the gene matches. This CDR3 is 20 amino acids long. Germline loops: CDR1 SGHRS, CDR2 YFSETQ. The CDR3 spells CASSPGQGAFISAGANVLTF. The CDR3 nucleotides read TGCGCCAGCAGCCCAGGACAGGGGGCTTTTATAAGCGCTGGGGCCAACGTCCTGACTTTC. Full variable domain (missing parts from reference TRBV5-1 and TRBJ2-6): KAGVTQTPRYLIKTRGQQVTLSCSPISGHRSVSWYQQTPGQGLQFLFEYFSETQRNKGNFPGRFSGRQFSNSRSEMNVSTLELGDSALYLCASSPGQGAFISAGANVLTFGAGSRLTVL.

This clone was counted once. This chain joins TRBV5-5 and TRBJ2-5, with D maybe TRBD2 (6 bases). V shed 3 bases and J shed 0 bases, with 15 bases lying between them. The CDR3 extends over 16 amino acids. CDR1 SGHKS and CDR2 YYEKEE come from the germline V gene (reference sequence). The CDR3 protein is CASSSRLGFNQETQYF. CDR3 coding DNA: TGTGCCAGCAGCTCTCGACTAGGATTTAACCAAGAGACCCAGTACTTC.

In DNA, the CDR3 is TGTGCCAGCAGCTTCGGGACAGCCTCCCCCTACGAGCAGTACTTC. Amino acid sequence: CASSFGTASPYEQYF. The V call is TRBV7-9, the J call TRBJ2-7, with 7 bases fitting TRBD1. The V and J ends lost 3 bases and 2 bases, in that order; junction bases with no gene match: 7. Germline assignment: CDR1 SEHNR and CDR2 FQNEAQ (reference sequence). The CDR3 is made up of 15 amino acids.

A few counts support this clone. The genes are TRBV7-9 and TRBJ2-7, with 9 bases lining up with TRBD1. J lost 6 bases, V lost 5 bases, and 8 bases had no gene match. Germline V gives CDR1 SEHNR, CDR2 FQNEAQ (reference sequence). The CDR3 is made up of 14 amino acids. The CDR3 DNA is TGTGCCAGCAGCCGCGGACAGGGGTTCGCCGAGCAGTACTTC. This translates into CASSRGQGFAEQYF.

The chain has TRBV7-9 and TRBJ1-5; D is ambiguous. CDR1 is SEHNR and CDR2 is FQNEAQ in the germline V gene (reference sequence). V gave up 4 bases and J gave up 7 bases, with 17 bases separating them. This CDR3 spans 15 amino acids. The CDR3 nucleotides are TGTGCCAGCAGCTACGGAGAGGCCAGCATCCAGCCCCAGCATTTT. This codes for CASSYGEASIQPQHF.

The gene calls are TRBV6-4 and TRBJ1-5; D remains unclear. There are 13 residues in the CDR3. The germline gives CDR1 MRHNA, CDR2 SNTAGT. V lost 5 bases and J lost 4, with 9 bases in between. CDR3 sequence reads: CASSSEENQPQHF. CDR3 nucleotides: TGTGCCAGCAGTTCGGAGGAAAATCAGCCCCAGCATTTT.

CDR3 nucleotides: TGTGCCAGCTCACCATTATTTCAGGGGGCCCTGGAGACCCAGTACTTC. Its protein is CASSPLFQGALETQYF. The chain joins TRBV18 to TRBJ2-5; 8 nucleotides line up with TRBD1. The CDR3 spans 16 residues. The germline CDR1 and CDR2 sequences are KGHSH and LQKENI. V shed 2 bases and J 5 bases; nucleotides not matched to a gene: 10.

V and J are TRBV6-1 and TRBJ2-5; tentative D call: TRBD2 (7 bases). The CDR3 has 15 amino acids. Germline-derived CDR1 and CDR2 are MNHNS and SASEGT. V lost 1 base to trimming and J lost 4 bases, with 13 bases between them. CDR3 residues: CASSEGGGSIETQYF. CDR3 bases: TGTGCCAGCAGTGAAGGGGGGGGCTCCATAGAGACCCAGTACTTC.

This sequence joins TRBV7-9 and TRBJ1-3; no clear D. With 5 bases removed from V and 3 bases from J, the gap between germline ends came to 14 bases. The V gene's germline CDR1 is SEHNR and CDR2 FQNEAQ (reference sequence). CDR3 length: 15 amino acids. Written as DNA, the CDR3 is TGTGCCAGCAGCCCTTTTACGCGATATGGAAACACCATATATTTT. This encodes CASSPFTRYGNTIYF. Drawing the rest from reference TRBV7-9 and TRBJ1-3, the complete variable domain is DTGVSQNPRHKITKRGQNVTFRCDPISEHNRLYWYRQTLGQGPEFLTYFQNEAQLEKSRLLSDRFSAERPKGSFSTLEIQRTEQGDSAMYLCASSPFTRYGNTIYFGEGSWLTVV.

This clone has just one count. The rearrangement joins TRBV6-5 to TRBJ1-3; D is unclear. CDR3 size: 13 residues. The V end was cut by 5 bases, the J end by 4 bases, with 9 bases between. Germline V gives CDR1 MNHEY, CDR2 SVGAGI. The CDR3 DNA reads TGTGCCAGCAGTCCCGACTGGGGAAACACCATATATTTT. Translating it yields CASSPDWGNTIYF.

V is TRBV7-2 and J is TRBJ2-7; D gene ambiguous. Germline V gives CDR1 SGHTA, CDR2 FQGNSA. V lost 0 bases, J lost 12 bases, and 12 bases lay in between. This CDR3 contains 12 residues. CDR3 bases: TGTGCCAGCAGCTTAGCGCTTGGAGTTACGTACTTC. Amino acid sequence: CASSLALGVTYF.

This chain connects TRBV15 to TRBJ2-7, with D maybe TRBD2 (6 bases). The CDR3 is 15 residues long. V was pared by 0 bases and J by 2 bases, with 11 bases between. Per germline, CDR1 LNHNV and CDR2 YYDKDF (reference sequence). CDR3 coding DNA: TGTGCCACCAGCAGAGAACGGGGGAAAACCTACGAGCAGTACTTC. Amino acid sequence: CATSRERGKTYEQYF.

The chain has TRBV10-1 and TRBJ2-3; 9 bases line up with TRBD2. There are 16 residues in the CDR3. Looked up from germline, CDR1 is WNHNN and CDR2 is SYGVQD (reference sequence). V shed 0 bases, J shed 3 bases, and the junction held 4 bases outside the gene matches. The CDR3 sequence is CASSESTSGGTDTQYF. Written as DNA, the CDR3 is TGCGCCAGCAGTGAGTCGACTAGCGGAGGGACAGATACGCAGTATTTT.

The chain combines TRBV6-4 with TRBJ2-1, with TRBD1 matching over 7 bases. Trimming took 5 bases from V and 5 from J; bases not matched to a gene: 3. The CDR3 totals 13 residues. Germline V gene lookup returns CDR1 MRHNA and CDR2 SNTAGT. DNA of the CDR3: TGTGCCAGCAGTCGGACAGGAGACAATGAGCAGTTCTTC. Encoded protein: CASSRTGDNEQFF.

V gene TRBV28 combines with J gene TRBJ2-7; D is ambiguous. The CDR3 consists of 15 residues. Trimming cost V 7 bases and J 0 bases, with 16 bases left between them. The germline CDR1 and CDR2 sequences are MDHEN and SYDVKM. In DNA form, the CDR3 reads TGTGCCAGCACCCCTCAGGCCGAACTCTCCTACGAGCAGTACTTC. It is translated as CASTPQAELSYEQYF.

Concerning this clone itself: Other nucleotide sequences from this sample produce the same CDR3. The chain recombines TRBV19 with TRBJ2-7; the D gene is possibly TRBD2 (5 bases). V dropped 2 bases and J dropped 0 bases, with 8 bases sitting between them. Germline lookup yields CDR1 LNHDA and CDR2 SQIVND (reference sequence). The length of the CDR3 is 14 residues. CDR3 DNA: TGTGCCAGTAGTATACGGGGTTCCTCCTACGAGCAGTACTTC. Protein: CASSIRGSSYEQYF.

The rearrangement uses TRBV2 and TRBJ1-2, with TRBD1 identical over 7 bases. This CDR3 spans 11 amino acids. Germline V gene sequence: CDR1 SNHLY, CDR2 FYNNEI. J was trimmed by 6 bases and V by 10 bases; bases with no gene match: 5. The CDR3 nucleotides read TGTGCCAAACAGACAGGGCATGGCTACACCTTC. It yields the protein CAKQTGHGYTF. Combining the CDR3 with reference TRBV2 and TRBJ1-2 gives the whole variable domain EPEVTQTPSHQVTQMGQEVILRCVPISNHLYFYWYRQILGQKVEFLVSFYNNEISEKSEIFDDQFSVERPDGSNFTLKIRSTKLEDSAMYFCAKQTGHGYTFGSGTRLTVV.

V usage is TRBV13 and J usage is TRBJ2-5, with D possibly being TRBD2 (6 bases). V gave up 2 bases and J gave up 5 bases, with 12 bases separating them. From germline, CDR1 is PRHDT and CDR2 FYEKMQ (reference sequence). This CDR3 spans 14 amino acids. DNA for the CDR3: TGTGCCAGCAGCTTAAAGGGAGGTTGGGAGACCCAGTACTTC. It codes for CASSLKGGWETQYF. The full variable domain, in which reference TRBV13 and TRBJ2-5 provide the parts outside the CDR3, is AAGVIQSPRHLIKEKRETATLKCYPIPRHDTVYWYQQGPGQDPQFLISFYEKMQSDKGSIPDRFSAQQFSDYHSELNMSSLELGDSALYFCASSLKGGWETQYFGPGTRLLVL.

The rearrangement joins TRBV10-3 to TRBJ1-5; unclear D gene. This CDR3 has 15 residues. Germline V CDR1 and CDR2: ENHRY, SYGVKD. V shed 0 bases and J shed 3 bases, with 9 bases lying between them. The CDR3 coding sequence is TGTGCCATCAGTGAGTCGCGGCACTTCAATCAGCCCCAGCATTTT. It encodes CAISESRHFNQPQHF.

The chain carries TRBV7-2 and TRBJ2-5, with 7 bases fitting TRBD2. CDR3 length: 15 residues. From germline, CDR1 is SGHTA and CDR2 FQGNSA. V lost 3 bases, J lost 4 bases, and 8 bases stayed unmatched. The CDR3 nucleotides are TGTGCCAGCAGCTTGGGTACAGCGGGAAGAGAGACCCAGTACTTC. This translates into CASSLGTAGRETQYF.

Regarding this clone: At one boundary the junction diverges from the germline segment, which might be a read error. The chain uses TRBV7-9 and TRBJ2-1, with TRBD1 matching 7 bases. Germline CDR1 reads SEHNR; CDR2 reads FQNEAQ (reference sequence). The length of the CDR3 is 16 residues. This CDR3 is CSSSPLPGQIHNEQFF. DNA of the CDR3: TGTTCCAGCAGCCCACTTCCGGGACAGATACACAATGAGCAGTTCTTC.